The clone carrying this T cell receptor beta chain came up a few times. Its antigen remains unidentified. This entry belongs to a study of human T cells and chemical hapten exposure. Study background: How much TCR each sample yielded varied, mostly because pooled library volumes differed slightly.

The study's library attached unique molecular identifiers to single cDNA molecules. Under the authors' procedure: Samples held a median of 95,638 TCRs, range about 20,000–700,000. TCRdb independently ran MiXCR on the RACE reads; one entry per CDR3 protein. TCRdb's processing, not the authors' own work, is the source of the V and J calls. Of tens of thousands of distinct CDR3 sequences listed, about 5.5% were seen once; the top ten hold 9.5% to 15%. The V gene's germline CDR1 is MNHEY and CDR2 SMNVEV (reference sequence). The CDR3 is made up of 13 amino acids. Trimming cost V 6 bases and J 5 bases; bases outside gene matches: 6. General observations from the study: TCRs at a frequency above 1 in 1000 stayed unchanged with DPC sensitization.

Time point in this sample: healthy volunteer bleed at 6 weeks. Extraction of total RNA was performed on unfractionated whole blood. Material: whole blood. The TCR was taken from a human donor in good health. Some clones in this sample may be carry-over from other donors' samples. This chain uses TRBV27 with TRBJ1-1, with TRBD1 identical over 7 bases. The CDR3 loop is CASRLQGSTEAFF. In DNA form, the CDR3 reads TGTGCCAGCAGGCTACAGGGGTCTACTGAAGCTTTCTTT.